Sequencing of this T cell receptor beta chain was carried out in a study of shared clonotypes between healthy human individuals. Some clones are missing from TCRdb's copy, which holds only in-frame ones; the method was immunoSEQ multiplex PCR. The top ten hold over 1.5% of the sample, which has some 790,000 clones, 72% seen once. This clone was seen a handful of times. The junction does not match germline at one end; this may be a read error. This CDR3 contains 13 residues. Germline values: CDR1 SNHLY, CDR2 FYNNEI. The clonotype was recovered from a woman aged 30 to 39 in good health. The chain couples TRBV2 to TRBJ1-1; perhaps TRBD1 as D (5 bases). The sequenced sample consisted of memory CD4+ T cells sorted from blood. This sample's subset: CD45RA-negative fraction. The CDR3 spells CASSGGLGTGAFF. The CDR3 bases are TGTGCCAGCAGTGGTGGCTTGGGGACTGGAGCTTTCTTT.